One T cell receptor beta chain is described in this entry. What it binds is not known. This CDR3 is built from 15 residues. CDR1 SGHTA and CDR2 FQGNSA come from the germline V gene. The V gene lost 4 bases and the J gene lost 2 bases, with 15 bases spanning the gap. In the authors' workflow: Junction-only immunoSEQ sequences carried no quality scores, so filtering differed. This table comes from immunoSEQ multiplex PCR, and its TCRdb copy is limited to in-frame clones, with some not included. V, J and clone size are taken as reported in that table, and D and trimming were inferred from the DNA itself. The table includes some 1,900,000 clones, over 85% detected once. This sample was taken from a study of shared clonotypes between healthy human individuals. Study-wide results and limits: Shared clonotypes: approximately 4.5% naive CD4, under 4% naive CD8, about 2.4% memory CD4, about 0.41% memory CD8.

In the naive CD8 group, cells lacked CD45RO and were positively selected for CCR7, so terminally differentiated effector memory CD45RA+ cells were left out. The specimen sequenced was naive CD8+ T cells sorted from blood. The origin of this receptor is a man aged 18-30 years in good health. This rearrangement joins TRBV7-2 to TRBJ2-7, with a weak D call TRBD2 (7 bases). The chain's CDR3 is CASSWGQGGTYEQYF. The CDR3 nucleotides are TGTGCCAGCAGCTGGGGGCAGGGAGGGACCTACGAGCAGTACTTC.